Each of the 20 T cell receptor beta chains below was sequenced from the same sample in a study of T cells after yellow fever vaccination. TCRdb analysed the 5' RACE reads with MiXCR anew, one entry per CDR3 protein. The profile shows about 230,000 distinct CDR3 sequences, approximately 6.3% of them singletons. The sequenced sample was CD4+ T cells sorted from PBMCs, obtained on the day of the yellow fever booster vaccination. These receptors originate from a man aged 25-45 years who received the YFV17D yellow fever vaccine.

A few counts support this clonotype. J is TRBJ2-2 and V is TRBV7-9; 9 bases are a match to TRBD2. The CDR3 runs 15 residues. Germline CDR1 reads SEHNR; CDR2 reads FQNEAQ (reference sequence). The V segment lost 5 bases and the J segment 9 bases; nucleotides outside the gene matches: 10. The CDR3 loop is CASSPEIAGDRELFF. The CDR3 DNA follows: TGTGCCAGCAGCCCCGAGATAGCGGGAGACCGGGAGCTGTTTTTT.

In regard to this clonotype: A much larger clone lies a single base off, so this may be a read error. The chain recombines TRBV29-1 with TRBJ2-7; D is unclear. The CDR3 is 13 residues long. V gave up 7 bases and J gave up 7 bases, with 20 bases separating them. Germline V gene data show CDR1 as SQVTM and CDR2 as ANQGSEA. The CDR3: CSARAVLIWEQYF. The DNA of the CDR3 is TGCAGCGCTCGGGCGGTTCTCATTTGGGAGCAGTACTTC.

V and J are TRBV4-2 and TRBJ2-3; D not certain. Trimming pared 3 bases from V and 2 bases from J, leaving 12 bases between. CDR1 and CDR2 (germline): LGHNA, YNFKEQ. The CDR3 consists of 15 residues. CDR3 bases: TGTGCCAGCAGCCACCTATCAGATCCCACAGATACGCAGTATTTT. It specifies CASSHLSDPTDTQYF.

This clonotype has only a few counts. V and J are TRBV11-2 and TRBJ2-1, with a tentative D call TRBD2 (7 bases). This CDR3 region has 16 residues. Looked up from germline, CDR1 is SGHAT and CDR2 is FQNNGV. V dropped 6 bases and J dropped 6 bases, with 21 bases sitting between them. CDR3: CASSPYRGRALNEQFF. The CDR3 nucleotides are TGTGCCAGCAGTCCCTATAGGGGGAGGGCTCTCAATGAGCAGTTCTTC.

V gene TRBV20-1 combines with J gene TRBJ2-5, with TRBD2 matching 13 bases. The CDR3 runs to 14 residues. Germline CDR1 and CDR2: DFQATT and SNEGSKA (reference sequence). V lost 4 bases to trimming and J lost 4 bases; unmatched junction nucleotides: 3. CDR3 sequence: CSATGLAGLETQYF. The CDR3 bases are TGCAGTGCTACGGGACTAGCGGGGTTAGAGACCCAGTACTTC.

This clonotype has only a few counts. This sequence joins TRBV4-3 and TRBJ2-1; D is possibly TRBD1 or TRBD2 (5 bases each). The CDR3 extends over 16 amino acids. Trimming removed 0 bases at V and 4 bases at J, with 13 bases between. The germline V gene encodes CDR1 LGHNA and CDR2 YSLEER. The CDR3 region has the DNA TGCGCCAGCAGCCAAGATTCAGGGACGGGTTACAATGAGCAGTTCTTC. The encoded protein is CASSQDSGTGYNEQFF.

This clonotype was seen only a few times. The rearrangement uses TRBV14 and TRBJ1-1; TRBD1 aligns across 8 bases. The CDR3 has 16 amino acids. Germline CDR1 reads SGHDN; CDR2 reads FVKESK. Trimming at V came to 1 base and at J to 0 bases, leaving 4 bases not matched to a gene. The CDR3 here is CASSQVTGGLNTEAFF. CDR3 DNA sequence: TGTGCCAGCAGCCAAGTAACAGGGGGGCTGAACACTGAAGCTTTCTTT.

This clonotype was counted at least ten times. The rearrangement uses TRBV29-1 and TRBJ1-1, with D unclear. Germline loops: CDR1 SQVTM, CDR2 ANQGSEA. Trimming removed 5 bases from V and 7 bases from J, with 11 bases in between. The CDR3 totals 11 residues. In nucleotides, the CDR3 is TGCAGCGTTCTAAGAGAAGATGAAGCTTTCTTT. It codes for CSVLREDEAFF.

This clonotype turned up a few times. This rearrangement joins TRBV29-1 to TRBJ2-7; D remains ambiguous. Germline V lookup: CDR1 SQVTM, CDR2 ANQGSEA. Between the trimmed V and J ends, which lost 7 bases and 5 bases, there was a span of 18 bases. The CDR3 contains 13 residues. CDR3 coding DNA: TGCAGCGCGAGGAAGGGTCTCCGGGACGAGCAGTACTTC. Translating gives CSARKGLRDEQYF.

This clonotype was seen ten or more times. J is TRBJ2-1 and V is TRBV20-1, with D perhaps TRBD2 (6 bases). CDR1 and CDR2 (germline): DFQATT, SNEGSKA (reference sequence). V lost 5 bases and J lost 9, with 14 bases in between. CDR3 length equals 12 residues. CDR3 coding DNA: TGCAGTGCTGCTACTAGCTACGGTGAGCAGTTCTTC. Its translation is CSAATSYGEQFF.

This clonotype was observed a few times. CDR3 amino acids: CASSLNEETQYF. For the CDR3, the DNA is TGCGCCAGCAGCTTGAACGAGGAGACCCAGTACTTC. V gene TRBV5-1 combines with J gene TRBJ2-5; D is unresolved. The CDR3 spans 12 residues. Germline V lookup: CDR1 SGHRS, CDR2 YFSETQ. V lost 1 base, J lost 5 bases, and 6 bases lay in between.

This clonotype was counted many times. V is TRBV7-9 and J is TRBJ2-3, with D possibly matching TRBD1 (5 bases). Germline V CDR1 and CDR2: SEHNR, FQNEAQ (reference sequence). Trimming stripped 3 bases from V and 2 bases from J, with 9 bases between. The CDR3 runs to 14 residues. Written as DNA, the CDR3 is TGTGCCAGCAGCTTGAGTGGGGCCACAGATACGCAGTATTTT. Its protein product is CASSLSGATDTQYF.

This clonotype was observed many times. The J gene is TRBJ2-5, the V gene TRBV6-5; no firm D call. Trimming took 5 bases from V and 7 from J, leaving 23 bases between them. CDR1 is MNHEY, CDR2 SVGAGI, per germline. This CDR3 has 16 residues. CDR3 loop: CASSRPPGNQGGTQYF. Here the CDR3 DNA reads TGTGCCAGCAGTCGCCCCCCAGGAAACCAAGGCGGGACCCAGTACTTC.

This clonotype was seen many times. The V gene is TRBV5-6, the J gene TRBJ2-2, with 11 bases matching TRBD2. Germline values: CDR1 SGHDT, CDR2 YYEEEE. This CDR3 contains 17 residues. With 4 bases clipped from V and 6 bases from J, the junction kept 11 bases outside the gene matches. CDR3 amino acids: CASSRLTSGKTAGELFF. The CDR3 DNA follows: TGTGCCAGCAGCCGTTTGACTAGCGGGAAAACGGCCGGGGAGCTGTTTTTT.

In regard to this clonotype: A read error is possible here, since a much larger clone lies one base away. The genes are TRBV18 and TRBJ1-5; tentatively, D is TRBD1 (6 bases). Germline V gene lookup returns CDR1 KGHSH and CDR2 LQKENI. The CDR3 runs 16 residues. V was shortened by 6 bases and J by 7 bases, with 22 bases between the two germline ends. CDR3 sequence: CASSPGGGRYKQPQHF. As DNA, the CDR3 is TGTGCCAGCTCCCCAGGAGGGGGTCGCTACAAGCAGCCCCAGCATTTT.

This clonotype was recorded a few times. The J gene is TRBJ2-7, the V gene TRBV7-9, with TRBD2 matching over 10 bases. V dropped 5 bases and J dropped 6; count of bases not matched to a gene: 10. The V gene's germline CDR1 is SEHNR and CDR2 FQNEAQ (reference sequence). CDR3 size: 15 residues. The CDR3 reads CASSVLAGPVIEQYF. The CDR3 DNA is TGTGCCAGCAGCGTACTAGCGGGGCCTGTAATCGAGCAGTACTTC. Supplemented by reference TRBV7-9 and TRBJ2-7, the full variable domain reads DTGVSQNPRHKITKRGQNVTFRCDPISEHNRLYWYRQTLGQGPEFLTYFQNEAQLEKSRLLSDRFSAERPKGSFSTLEIQRTEQGDSAMYLCASSVLAGPVIEQYFGPGTRLTVT.

At least ten counts were recorded for this clonotype. The chain links TRBV4-3 to TRBJ2-1; 7 bases map to TRBD2. Losses at the gene ends were 0 bases for V and 16 bases for J; bases not matched to a gene: 12. This CDR3 has 14 amino acids. The germline CDR1 and CDR2 sequences are LGHNA and YSLEER. CDR3 nucleotide sequence: TGCGCCAGCAGCCAAGATTGGAGCGGGACGTTCCAATTCTTC. Protein product: CASSQDWSGTFQFF.

The chain has TRBV4-3 and TRBJ2-1; D not resolved. The CDR3 runs 13 residues. V gave up 0 bases and J gave up 10 bases, with 10 bases separating them. CDR1 and CDR2 (germline): LGHNA, YSLEER. CDR3 coding DNA: TGCGCCAGCAGCCAAGATCCCTGGCGCGAGCAGTTCTTC. It codes for CASSQDPWREQFF.

This clonotype was counted many times. The CDR3 here is CASTETGVVEQYF. CDR3 coding DNA: TGTGCCAGCACGGAGACAGGGGTCGTCGAGCAGTACTTC. The chain joins TRBV28 to TRBJ2-7; 8 bases are shared with TRBD1. This CDR3 has 13 residues. Germline values: CDR1 MDHEN, CDR2 SYDVKM. The V gene end was trimmed by 7 bases and the J gene end by 6 bases; junction bases not matched to a gene: 8.

The chain links TRBV4-2 to TRBJ2-6; D unclear. Germline CDR1 is LGHNA and CDR2 is YNFKEQ. V was trimmed by 8 bases and J by 0 bases, leaving 11 bases between them. CDR3 size: 15 residues. The CDR3 DNA is TGTGCCAGCTGCCCCGAGTTCTCTGGGGCCAACGTCCTGACTTTC. Translating gives CASCPEFSGANVLTF.